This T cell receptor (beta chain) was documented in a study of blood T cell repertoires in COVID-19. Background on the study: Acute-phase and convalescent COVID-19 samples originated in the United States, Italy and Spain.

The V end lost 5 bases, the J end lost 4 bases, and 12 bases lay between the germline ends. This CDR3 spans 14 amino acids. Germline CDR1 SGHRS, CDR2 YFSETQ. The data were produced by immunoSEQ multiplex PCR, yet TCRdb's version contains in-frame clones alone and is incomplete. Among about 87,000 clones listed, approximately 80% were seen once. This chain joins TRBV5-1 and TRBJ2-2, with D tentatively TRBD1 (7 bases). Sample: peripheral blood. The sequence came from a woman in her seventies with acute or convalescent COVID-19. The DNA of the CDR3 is TGCGCCAGCAGTTATCAGGGGGGCACCGGGGAGCTGTTTTTT. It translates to CASSYQGGTGELFF.